Reported below is one TCR beta chain. The sample originates from a study of control samples from healthy donors and cancer patients. Data came from immunoSEQ multiplex PCR; TCRdb stores just in-frame clones and leaves some out. The sample consists of approximately 130,000 clones, around nine tenths of them appearing once. The junction had 4 bases not matched to a gene; V was cut back by 4 bases and J by 0 bases. Germline CDR1 reads SEHNR; CDR2 reads FQNEAQ (reference sequence). The length of the CDR3 is 16 residues. The chain combines TRBV7-9 with TRBJ2-7; 12 nucleotides agree with TRBD2. This sequence originates from a man aged 40-50 years in good health. The sample comprised blood. The CDR3 sequence: CASSSSGGGPSYEQYF. The CDR3 DNA reads TGTGCCAGCAGCTCTAGCGGGGGGGGACCCTCCTACGAGCAGTACTTC.